This entry is about one T cell receptor (beta chain). This clonotype was counted many times. Its antigen target is currently unknown. No per-base quality is available; no much larger clone lies one base away. The listed sequencing device is Illumina NovaSeq 6000. TCR cDNA was synthesized by 5'RACE template switching, which introduced a universal primer site and unique molecular identifiers. Priming of cDNA synthesis was performed from both the TCR alpha and TCR beta constant segments. Libraries were amplified in two PCR steps, with sample barcodes and sequencing adapters added in the second step. Sequencing of the libraries was done on either Illumina HiSeq 2500 (2x100 bp) or NovaSeq (2x150 bp). Regarding the original processing steps: Reads were demultiplexed and collapsed into UMI consensus sequences with MIGEC, and V(D)J alignment was performed with MiXCR. Using edgeR on replicate PBMC samples, clonotypes were called vaccine-responding if FDR was below 0.01 and the log2 fold change was above 5 up to day 15. Each bulk clonotype received a CD4 or CD8 identity based on whether the sequenced CD4 or CD8 repertoire contained that clonotype at higher abundance. TCRdb itself trimmed the public reads at Q25 with fastp, ran MiXCR and retained productive beta chains. Each record represents a unique CDR3 protein, reported with the most common genes and DNA among its rows. The V and J calls reflect TCRdb's pipeline rather than the authors' work. The table for this sample lists approximately 240,000 distinct CDR3 sequences; approximately 3.6% of them were counted only once. The top ten constitute approximately 18% of the sample.

This sample's treatment or condition label indicates: live attenuated yellow fever vaccine strain. At each blood-draw timepoint, two biological replicates of bulk PBMCs were collected. A standard Ficoll-Paque protocol was used to isolate PBMCs from peripheral blood. RNA was extracted with TriZol from bulk PBMCs, CD4 and CD8 fractions, and dextramer-positive and dextramer-negative fractions. The CDR1 and CDR2 encoded by the germline V gene are SGHTS and YDEGEE. The V end loses 2 bases and the J end loses 0 bases, and a stretch of 11 bases separates them. Including the terminal cysteine and phenylalanine, the CDR3 comprises 15 residues. Just CDR3 DNA is preserved here, 45 bases in frame from base 1. The sample comes from a study of T cells after yellow fever vaccination (dated by TCRdb to about 2019). For context, the study as a whole: The SMART-Seq v4 Ultra Low Input RNA kit was used to prepare libraries from fractions with low cell numbers. To follow T-cell clones before and after primary and booster YFV17D yellow fever vaccination, bulk TCR alpha and beta repertoires were sequenced over time. Two healthy male donors made up the cohort, one aged 18 to 29 years and the other aged 30 to 40 years. Blood samples were taken at several timepoints before and after primary and secondary immunization, and bulk PBMC replicates and cell subsets were isolated.

What the study reported, not specific to this receptor: The secondary T-cell response was found to be weaker but faster than the primary response, with a peak reached on day 5 rather than on day 15. Most clones expanded after primary vaccination (about 95% of CD4 and around nine tenths of CD8) were re-detected after the booster, suggesting that broad memory maintenance occurred. A small share of clonotypes occurred in both CD4 and CD8 compartments, likely arising from convergent recombination. Because only a couple of donors were included in the study, the extent to which the findings can be generalized is limited. FACS-sorted repertoires could contain abundant contaminating clonotypes from the bulk population, so computational filtering was required.

The sequence is built from TRBV5-8 and TRBJ1-1; the D segment cannot be called with confidence. The receptor was isolated from a man between 18 and 29 years old who received the YFV17D yellow fever vaccine. Here the sequenced sample was PBMCs, taken 15 days after the yellow fever booster vaccination. The bases read TGTGCCAGCAGCTTCCCTGATCAGTTGAACACTGAAGCTTTCTTT. Translated, this is CASSFPDQLNTEAFF.